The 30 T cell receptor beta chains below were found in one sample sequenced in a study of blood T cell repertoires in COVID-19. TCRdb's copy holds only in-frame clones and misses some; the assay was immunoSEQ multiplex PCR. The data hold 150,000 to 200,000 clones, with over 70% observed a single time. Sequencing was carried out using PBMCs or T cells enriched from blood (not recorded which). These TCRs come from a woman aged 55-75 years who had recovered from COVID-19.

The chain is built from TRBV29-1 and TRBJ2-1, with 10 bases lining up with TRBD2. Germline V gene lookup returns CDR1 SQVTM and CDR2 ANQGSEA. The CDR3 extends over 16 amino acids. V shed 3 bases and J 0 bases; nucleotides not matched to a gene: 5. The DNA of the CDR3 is TGCAGCGTTGAGCCGCGACTAGCGGGCTCCTACAATGAGCAGTTCTTC. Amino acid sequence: CSVEPRLAGSYNEQFF.

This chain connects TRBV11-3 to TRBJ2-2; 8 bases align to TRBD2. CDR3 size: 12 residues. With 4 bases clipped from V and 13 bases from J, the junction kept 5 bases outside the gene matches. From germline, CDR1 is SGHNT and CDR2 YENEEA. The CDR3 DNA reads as TGTGCCAGCAGCTATCGGGGGGGGCGGCTGTTTTTT. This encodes CASSYRGGRLFF.

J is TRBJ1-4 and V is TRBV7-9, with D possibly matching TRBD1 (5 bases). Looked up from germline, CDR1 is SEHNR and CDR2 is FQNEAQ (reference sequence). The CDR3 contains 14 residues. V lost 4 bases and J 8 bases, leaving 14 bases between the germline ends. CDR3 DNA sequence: TGTGCCAGCAGCTCGACAGAGGAGGGCGAAAAACTGTTTTTT. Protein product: CASSSTEEGEKLFF.

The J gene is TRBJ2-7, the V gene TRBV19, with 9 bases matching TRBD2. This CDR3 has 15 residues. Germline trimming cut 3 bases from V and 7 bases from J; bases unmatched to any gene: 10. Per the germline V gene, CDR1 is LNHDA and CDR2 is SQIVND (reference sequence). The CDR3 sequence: CASSISLAGRREQYF. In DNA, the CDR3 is TGTGCCAGTAGTATTTCACTAGCGGGTAGGCGGGAGCAGTACTTC.

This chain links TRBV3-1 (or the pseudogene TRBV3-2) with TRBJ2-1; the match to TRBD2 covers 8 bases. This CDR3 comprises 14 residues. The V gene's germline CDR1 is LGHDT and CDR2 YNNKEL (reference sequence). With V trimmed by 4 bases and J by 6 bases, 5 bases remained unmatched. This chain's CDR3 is CASSLTSVRNEQFF. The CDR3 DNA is TGTGCCAGCAGCCTGACTAGCGTACGCAATGAGCAGTTCTTC.

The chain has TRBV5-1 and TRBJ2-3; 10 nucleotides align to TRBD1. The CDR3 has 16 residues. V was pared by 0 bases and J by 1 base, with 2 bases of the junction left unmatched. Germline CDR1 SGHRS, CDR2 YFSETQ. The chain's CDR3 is CASSLGQGARTDTQYF. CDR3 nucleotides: TGCGCCAGCAGCTTGGGACAGGGGGCCCGCACAGATACGCAGTATTTT. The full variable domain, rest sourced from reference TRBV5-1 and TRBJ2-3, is KAGVTQTPRYLIKTRGQQVTLSCSPISGHRSVSWYQQTPGQGLQFLFEYFSETQRNKGNFPGRFSGRQFSNSRSEMNVSTLELGDSALYLCASSLGQGARTDTQYFGPGTRLTVL.

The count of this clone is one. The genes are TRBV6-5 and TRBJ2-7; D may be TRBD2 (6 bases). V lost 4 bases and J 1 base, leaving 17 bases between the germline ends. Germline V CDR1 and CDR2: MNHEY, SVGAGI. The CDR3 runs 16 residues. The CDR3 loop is CASSSLLFSGSYEQYF. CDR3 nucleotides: TGTGCCAGCAGTTCCCTGTTGTTTAGCGGTTCCTACGAGCAGTACTTC.

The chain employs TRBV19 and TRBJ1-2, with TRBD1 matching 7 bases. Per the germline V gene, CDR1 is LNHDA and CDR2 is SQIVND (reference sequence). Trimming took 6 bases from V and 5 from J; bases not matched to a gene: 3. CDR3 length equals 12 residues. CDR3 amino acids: CASSLQGYGYTF. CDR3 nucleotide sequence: TGTGCCAGTAGCCTACAGGGGTATGGCTACACCTTC.

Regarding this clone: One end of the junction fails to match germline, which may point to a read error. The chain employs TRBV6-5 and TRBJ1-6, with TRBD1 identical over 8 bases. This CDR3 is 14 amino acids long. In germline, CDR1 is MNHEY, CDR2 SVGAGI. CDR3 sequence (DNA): TGTGCCGGCAGCGCCAGACAGGGGAATTCACCCCTCCACTTT. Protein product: CAGSARQGNSPLHF.

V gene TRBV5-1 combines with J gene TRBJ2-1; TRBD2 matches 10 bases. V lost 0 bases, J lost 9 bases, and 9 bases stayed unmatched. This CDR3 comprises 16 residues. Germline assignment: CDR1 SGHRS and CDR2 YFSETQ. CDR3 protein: CASSLEASGGLGEQFF. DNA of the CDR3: TGCGCCAGCAGCTTGGAGGCTAGCGGGGGCTTGGGTGAGCAGTTCTTC.

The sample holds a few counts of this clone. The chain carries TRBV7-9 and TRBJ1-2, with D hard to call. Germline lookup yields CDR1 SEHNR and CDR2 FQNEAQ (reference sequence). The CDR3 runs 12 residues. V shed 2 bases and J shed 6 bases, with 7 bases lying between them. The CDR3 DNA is TGTGCCAGCAGCTTAAACGGTGATGGCTACACCTTC. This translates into CASSLNGDGYTF.

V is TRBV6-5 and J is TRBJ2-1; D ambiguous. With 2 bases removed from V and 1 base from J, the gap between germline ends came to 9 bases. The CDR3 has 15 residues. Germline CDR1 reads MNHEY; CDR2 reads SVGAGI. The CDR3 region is CASSYASSSYNEQFF. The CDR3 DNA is TGTGCCAGCAGTTACGCGTCTTCATCCTACAATGAGCAGTTCTTC.

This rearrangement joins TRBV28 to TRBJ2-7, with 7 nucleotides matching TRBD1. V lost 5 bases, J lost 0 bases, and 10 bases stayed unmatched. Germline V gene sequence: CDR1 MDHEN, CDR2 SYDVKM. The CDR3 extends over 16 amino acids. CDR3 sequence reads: CASSPPSGQISYEQYF. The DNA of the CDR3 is TGTGCCAGCAGTCCCCCGTCGGGACAGATCTCCTACGAGCAGTACTTC.

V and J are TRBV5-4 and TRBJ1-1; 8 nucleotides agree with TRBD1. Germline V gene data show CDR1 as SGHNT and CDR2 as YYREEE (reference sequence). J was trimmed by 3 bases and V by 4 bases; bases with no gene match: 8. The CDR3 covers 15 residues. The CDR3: CASSRGRGQDTEAFF. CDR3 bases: TGTGCCAGCAGCCGGGGCAGGGGGCAGGACACTGAAGCTTTCTTT.

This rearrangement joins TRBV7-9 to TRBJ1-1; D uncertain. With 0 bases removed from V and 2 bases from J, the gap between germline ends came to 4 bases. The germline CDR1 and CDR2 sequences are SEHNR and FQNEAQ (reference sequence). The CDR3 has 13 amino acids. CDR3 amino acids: CASSLALNTEAFF. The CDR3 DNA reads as TGTGCCAGCAGCTTAGCTCTAAACACTGAAGCTTTCTTT.

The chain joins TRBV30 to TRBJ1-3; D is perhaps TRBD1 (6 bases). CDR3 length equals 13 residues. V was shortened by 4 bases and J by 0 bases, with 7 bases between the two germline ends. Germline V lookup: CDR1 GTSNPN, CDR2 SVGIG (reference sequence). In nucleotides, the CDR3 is TGTGCCTGGAACAGGGACTCTGGAAACACCATATATTTT. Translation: CAWNRDSGNTIYF.

In nucleotides, the CDR3 is TGTGCCAGCGGACAGGGGGTGAACACTGAAGCTTTCTTT. This translates into CASGQGVNTEAFF. The V call is TRBV7-3, the J call TRBJ1-1; 10 positions match TRBD1. Germline values: CDR1 SGHTA, CDR2 FQGTGA. Trimming at V came to 8 bases and at J to 0 bases, leaving 0 bases not matched to a gene. This CDR3 contains 13 residues.

The CDR3 DNA sequence: TGTGCCAGCAGCCAACTGGCAGGGACCTACAATGAGCAGTTCTTC. Translation: CASSQLAGTYNEQFF. V gene TRBV3-1 (or the pseudogene TRBV3-2) combines with J gene TRBJ2-1, with a weak D call TRBD1 (5 bases). Looked up from germline, CDR1 is LGHDT and CDR2 is YNNKEL (reference sequence). The V and J ends lost 2 bases and 2 bases respectively, with 10 bases between them. The CDR3 extends over 15 amino acids.

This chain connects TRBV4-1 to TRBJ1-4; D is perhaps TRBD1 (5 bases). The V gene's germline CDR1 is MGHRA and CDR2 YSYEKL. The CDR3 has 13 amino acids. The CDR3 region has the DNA TGCGGTACGTCGGGGGTACTCGGTGAAAAACTGTTTTTT. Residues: CGTSGVLGEKLFF.

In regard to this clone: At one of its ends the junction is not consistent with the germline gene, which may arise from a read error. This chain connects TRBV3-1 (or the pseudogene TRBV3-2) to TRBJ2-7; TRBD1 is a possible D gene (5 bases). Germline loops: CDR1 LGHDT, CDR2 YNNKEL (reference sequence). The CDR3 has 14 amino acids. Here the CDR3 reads CASSQDSGSYGQYF. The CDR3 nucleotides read TGTGCCAGCAGCCAAGACTCAGGGTCCTACGGGCAGTACTTC.

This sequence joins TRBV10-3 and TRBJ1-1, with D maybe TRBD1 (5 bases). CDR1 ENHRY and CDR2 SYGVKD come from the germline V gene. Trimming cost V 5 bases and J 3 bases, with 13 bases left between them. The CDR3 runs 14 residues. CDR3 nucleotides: TGTGCCATCAGTCGGCAGGGAAAGGACACTGAAGCTTTCTTT. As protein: CAISRQGKDTEAFF.

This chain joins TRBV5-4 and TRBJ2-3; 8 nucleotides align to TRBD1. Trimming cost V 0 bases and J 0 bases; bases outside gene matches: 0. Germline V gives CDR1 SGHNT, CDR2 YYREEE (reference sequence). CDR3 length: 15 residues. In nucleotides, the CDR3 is TGTGCCAGCAGCTTGGGACAGGGGAGCACAGATACGCAGTATTTT. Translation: CASSLGQGSTDTQYF.

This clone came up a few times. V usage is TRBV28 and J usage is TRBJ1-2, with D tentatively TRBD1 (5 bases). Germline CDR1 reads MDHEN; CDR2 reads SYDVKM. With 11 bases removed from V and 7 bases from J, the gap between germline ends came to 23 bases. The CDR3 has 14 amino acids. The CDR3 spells CASLTSGQGGGYTF. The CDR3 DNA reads TGTGCCTCCCTCACCTCGGGCCAGGGTGGTGGCTACACCTTC.

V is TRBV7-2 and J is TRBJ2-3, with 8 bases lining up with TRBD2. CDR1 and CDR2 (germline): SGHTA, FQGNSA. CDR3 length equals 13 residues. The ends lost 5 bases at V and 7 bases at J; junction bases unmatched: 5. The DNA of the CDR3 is TGTGCCAGCAGCCCCCGGGGGGGCAATACGCAGTATTTT. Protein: CASSPRGGNTQYF.

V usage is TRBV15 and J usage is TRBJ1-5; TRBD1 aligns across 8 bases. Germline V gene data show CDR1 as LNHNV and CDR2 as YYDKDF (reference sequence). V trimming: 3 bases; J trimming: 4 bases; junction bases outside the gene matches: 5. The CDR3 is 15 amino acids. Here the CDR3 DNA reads TGTGCCACCAGCAGGGGGACAGGAGAGAATCAGCCCCAGCATTTT. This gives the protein CATSRGTGENQPQHF.

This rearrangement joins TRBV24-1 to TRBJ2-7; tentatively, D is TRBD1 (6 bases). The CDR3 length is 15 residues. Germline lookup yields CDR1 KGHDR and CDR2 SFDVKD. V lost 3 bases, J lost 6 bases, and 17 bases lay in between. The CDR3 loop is CATSDLEITGFEQYF. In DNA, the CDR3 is TGTGCCACCAGTGATCTAGAAATCACAGGGTTCGAGCAGTACTTC.

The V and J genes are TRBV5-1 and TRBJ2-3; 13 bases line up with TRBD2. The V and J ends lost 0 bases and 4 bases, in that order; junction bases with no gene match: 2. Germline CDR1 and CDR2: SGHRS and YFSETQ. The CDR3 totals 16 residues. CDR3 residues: CASSLELAGGPDTQYF. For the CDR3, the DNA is TGCGCCAGCAGCTTGGAACTAGCGGGAGGGCCAGATACGCAGTATTTT.

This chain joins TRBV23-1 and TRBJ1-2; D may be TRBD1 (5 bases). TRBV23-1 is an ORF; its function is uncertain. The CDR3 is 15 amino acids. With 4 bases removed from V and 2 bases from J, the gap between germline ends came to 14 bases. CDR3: CASSLKTDQNYGYTF. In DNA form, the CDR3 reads TGCGCCAGCAGTCTCAAGACAGACCAGAACTATGGCTACACCTTC.

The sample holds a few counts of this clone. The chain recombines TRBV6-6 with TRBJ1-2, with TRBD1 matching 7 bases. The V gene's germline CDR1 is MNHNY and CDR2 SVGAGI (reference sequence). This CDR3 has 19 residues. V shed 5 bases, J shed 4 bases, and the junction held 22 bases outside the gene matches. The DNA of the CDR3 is TGTGCCAGCAGTCGCGACAGGGTGGAGGGGAGTCTAGCCTTCTATGGCTACACCTTC. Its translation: CASSRDRVEGSLAFYGYTF.

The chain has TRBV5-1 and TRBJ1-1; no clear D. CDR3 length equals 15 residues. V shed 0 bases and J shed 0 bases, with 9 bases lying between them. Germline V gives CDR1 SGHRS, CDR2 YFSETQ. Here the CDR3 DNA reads TGCGCCAGCAGCTTGGGTGGCGGGATGAACACTGAAGCTTTCTTT. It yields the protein CASSLGGGMNTEAFF.